This TCR beta chain was captured by sequencing in a study of lymphopenia after photon versus proton radiotherapy. The study's findings and limits: In patients who died, overall survival fell as post-nadir TCR diversity dropped more. Survival link was tested only in deceased patients; proton benefit remains a possibility. Photon-treated patients lost naive T cells and TCR diversity; proton-treated stayed stable.

The CDR3 contains 17 residues. Trimming cost V 6 bases and J 0 bases, with 20 bases left between them. The germline CDR1 and CDR2 sequences are SGHNT and YYREEE (reference sequence). This clone was found once. No antigen is known for it. Assay: immunoSEQ multiplex PCR; the TCRdb copy retains only in-frame clones and omits some. Counted here are roughly 12,000 clones, about 88% occurring once; the ten biggest clones make up 3.5%. Sample: peripheral blood, taken from a patient treated with photon-based radiotherapy. The sequence was collected from a man in his fifties or sixties with pancreatic cancer. This chain joins TRBV5-4 and TRBJ2-3, with D perhaps TRBD2 (6 bases). The CDR3 DNA follows: TGTGCCAGCAAGCTCTCCTCGAGGGACTCCAGCACAGATACGCAGTATTTT. Translated: CASKLSSRDSSTDTQYF.